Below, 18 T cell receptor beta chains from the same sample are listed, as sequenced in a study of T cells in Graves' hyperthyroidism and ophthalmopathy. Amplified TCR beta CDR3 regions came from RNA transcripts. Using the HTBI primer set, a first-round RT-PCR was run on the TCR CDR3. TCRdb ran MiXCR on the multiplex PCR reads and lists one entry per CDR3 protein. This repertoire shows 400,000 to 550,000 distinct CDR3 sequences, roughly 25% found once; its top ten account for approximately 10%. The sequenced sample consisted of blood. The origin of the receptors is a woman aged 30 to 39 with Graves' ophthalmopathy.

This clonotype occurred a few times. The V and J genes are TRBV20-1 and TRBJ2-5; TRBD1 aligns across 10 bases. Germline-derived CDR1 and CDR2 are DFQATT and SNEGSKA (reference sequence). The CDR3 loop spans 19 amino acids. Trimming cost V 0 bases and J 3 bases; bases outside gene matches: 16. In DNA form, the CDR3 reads TGCAGTGCTAGAGATTTCTACGGGACAGGGGTGGCCAAGGAAGAGACCCAGTACTTC. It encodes CSARDFYGTGVAKEETQYF.

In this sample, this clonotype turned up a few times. In DNA, the CDR3 is TGTGCCAGCAGCGCCGCGATAAACACTGAAGCTTTCTTT. This translates into CASSAAINTEAFF. The V gene is TRBV12-3 or TRBV12-4, the J gene TRBJ1-1, with no clear D. CDR3 length: 13 residues. V gave up 6 bases and J gave up 2 bases, with 10 bases separating them.

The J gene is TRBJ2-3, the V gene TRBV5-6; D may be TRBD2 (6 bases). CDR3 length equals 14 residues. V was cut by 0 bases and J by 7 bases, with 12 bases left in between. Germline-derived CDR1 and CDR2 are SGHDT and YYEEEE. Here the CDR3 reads CASSLGRGAHTQYF. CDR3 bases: TGTGCCAGCAGCTTGGGGCGGGGAGCGCATACGCAGTATTTT.

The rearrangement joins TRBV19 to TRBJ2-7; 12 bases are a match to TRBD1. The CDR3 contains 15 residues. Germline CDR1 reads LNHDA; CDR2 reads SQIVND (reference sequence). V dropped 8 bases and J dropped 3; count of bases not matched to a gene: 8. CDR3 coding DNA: TGTGCCAGTGCCTCCGGGACAGGGGGCCTCTACGAGCAGTACTTC. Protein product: CASASGTGGLYEQYF.

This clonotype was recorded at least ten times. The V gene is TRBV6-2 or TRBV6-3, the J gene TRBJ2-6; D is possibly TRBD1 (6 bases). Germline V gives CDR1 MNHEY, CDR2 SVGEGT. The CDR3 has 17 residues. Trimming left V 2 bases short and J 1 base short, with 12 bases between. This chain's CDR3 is CASSYETGLSGANVLTF. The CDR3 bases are TGTGCCAGCAGTTACGAGACAGGTTTATCTGGGGCCAACGTCCTGACTTTC.

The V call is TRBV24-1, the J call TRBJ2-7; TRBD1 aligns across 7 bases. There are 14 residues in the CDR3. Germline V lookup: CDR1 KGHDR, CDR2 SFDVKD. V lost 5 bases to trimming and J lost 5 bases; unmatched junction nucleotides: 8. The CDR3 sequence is CATSGTDRPHEQYF. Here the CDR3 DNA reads TGTGCCACCAGTGGGACGGACAGGCCCCACGAGCAGTACTTC.

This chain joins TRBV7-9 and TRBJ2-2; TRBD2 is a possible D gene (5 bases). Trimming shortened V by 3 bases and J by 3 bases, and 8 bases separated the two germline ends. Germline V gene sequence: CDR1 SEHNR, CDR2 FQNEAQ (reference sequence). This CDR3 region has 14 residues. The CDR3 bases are TGTGCCAGCAGCTTGATGGGAGACACCGGGGAGCTGTTTTTT. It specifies CASSLMGDTGELFF.

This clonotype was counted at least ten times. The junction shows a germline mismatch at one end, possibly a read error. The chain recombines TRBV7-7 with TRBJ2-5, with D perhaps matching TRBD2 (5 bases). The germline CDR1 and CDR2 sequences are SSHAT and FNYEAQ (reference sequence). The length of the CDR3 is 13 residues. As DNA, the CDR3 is TGTGCTAGCAGCTTAGCGCAGAAAGAGACCCAGTACTTC. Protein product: CASSLAQKETQYF.

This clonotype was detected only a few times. This CDR3 is CSASSGLPRGQPQHF. The CDR3, as DNA: TGCAGTGCTAGCTCCGGACTCCCAAGGGGTCAGCCCCAGCATTTT. The V call is TRBV20-1, the J call TRBJ1-5, with a possible D match to TRBD1 (5 bases). V lost 3 bases and J 6 bases, leaving 18 bases between the germline ends. Germline CDR1 and CDR2: DFQATT and SNEGSKA (reference sequence). CDR3 length: 15 amino acids.

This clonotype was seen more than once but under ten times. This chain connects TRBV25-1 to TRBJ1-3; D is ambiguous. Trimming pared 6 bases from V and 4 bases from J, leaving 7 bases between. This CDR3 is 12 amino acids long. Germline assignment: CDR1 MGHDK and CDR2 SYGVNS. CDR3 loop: CASRGIGNTIYF. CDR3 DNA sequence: TGTGCCAGCAGGGGAATCGGAAACACCATATATTTT. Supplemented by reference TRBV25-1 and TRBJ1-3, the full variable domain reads EADIYQTPRYLVIGTGKKITLECSQTMGHDKMYWYQQDPGMELHLIHYSYGVNSTEKGDLSSESTVSRIRTEHFPLTLESARPSHTSQYLCASRGIGNTIYFGEGSWLTVV.

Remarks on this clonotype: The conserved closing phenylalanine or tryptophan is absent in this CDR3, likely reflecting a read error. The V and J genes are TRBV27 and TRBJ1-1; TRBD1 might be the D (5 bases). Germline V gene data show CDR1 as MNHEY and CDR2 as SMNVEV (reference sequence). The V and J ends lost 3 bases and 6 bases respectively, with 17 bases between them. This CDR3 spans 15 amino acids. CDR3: CASSLQGTGPPEAFV. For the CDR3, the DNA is TGTGCCAGCAGTTTGCAGGGAACCGGCCCACCTGAAGCTTTCGTT.

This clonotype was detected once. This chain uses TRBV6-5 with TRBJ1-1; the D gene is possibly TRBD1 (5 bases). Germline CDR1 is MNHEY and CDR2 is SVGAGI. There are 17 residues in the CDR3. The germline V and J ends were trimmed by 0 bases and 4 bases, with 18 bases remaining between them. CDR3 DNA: TGTGCCAGCAGTTACTCCCAGGTATCCGGTGGGGGCACTGAAGCTTTCTTT. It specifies CASSYSQVSGGGTEAFF.

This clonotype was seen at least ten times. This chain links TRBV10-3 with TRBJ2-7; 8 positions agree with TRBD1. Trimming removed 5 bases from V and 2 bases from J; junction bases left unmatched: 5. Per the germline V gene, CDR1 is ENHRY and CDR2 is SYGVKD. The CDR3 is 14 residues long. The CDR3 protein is CAISRTGSPYEQYF. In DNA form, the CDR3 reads TGTGCCATCAGTCGGACAGGGAGCCCCTACGAGCAGTACTTC.

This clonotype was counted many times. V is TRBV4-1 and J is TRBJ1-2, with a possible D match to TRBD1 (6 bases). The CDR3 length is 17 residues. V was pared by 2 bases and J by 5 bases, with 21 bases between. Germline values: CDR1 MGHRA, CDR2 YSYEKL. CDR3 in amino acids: CASSQPARRGGGYGYTF. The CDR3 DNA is TGCGCCAGCAGCCAACCCGCGCGACGAGGGGGGGGATATGGCTACACCTTC.

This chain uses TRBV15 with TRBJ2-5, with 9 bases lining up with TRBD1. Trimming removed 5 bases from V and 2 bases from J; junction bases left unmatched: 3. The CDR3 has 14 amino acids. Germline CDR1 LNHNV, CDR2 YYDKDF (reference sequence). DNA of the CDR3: TGTGCCACCAGCCATGACAGGGGGCAAGAGACCCAGTACTTC. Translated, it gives CATSHDRGQETQYF. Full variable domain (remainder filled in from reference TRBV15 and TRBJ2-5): DAMVIQNPRYQVTQFGKPVTLSCSQTLNHNVMYWYQQKSSQAPKLLFHYYDKDFNNEADTPDNFQSRRPNTSFCFLDIRSPGLGDTAMYLCATSHDRGQETQYFGPGTRLLVL.

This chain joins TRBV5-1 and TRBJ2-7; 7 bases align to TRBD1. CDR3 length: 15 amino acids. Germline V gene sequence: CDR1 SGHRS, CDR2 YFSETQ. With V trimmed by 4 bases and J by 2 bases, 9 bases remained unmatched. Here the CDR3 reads CASSKGQQPPYEQYF. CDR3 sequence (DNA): TGCGCCAGCAGCAAGGGACAGCAGCCACCCTACGAGCAGTACTTC.

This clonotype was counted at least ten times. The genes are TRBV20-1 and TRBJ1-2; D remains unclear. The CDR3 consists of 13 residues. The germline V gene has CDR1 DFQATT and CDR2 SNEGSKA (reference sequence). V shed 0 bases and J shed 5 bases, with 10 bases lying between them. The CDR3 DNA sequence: TGCAGTGCTAGAGATGTGGCAGCGTATGGCTACACCTTC. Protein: CSARDVAAYGYTF.

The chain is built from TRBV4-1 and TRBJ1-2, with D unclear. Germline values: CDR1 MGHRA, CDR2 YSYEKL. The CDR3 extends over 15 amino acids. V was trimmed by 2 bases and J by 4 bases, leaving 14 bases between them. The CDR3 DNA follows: TGCGCCAGCAGCCAACAACTCCGCCCTACCTATGGCTACACCTTC. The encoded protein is CASSQQLRPTYGYTF.